The entry below describes one T cell receptor (beta chain). TCRdb keeps only in-frame clones here, not all; method: immunoSEQ multiplex PCR. The sample records under 6,000 clones, about 80% being singletons. Germline CDR1 is MNHNY and CDR2 is SVGAGI (reference sequence). There are 13 residues in the CDR3. Trimming took 2 bases from V and 8 from J, leaving 12 bases between them. This entry is derived from a study of ipilimumab plus nivolumab after autologous stem cell transplantation. The clonotype comes from a male donor with multiple myeloma. This specimen consisted of PBMCs, obtained in a trial of ipilimumab plus nivolumab as post-transplant consolidation. The chain carries TRBV6-6 and TRBJ1-1; D remains unclear. The CDR3 region is CASSYGGSIEAFF. CDR3 in DNA: TGTGCCAGCAGTTACGGAGGGAGTATAGAAGCTTTCTTT.